The 32 T cell receptor beta chains in this list originate from one sample, sequenced in a study of blood T cells in healthy people across ages. Next came a second PCR, run for about 7 to 11 cycles, which used a sample-barcoded 5' primer along with a J-beta primer mix. TCRdb re-called the 5' RACE reads through MiXCR, storing one row per CDR3 protein. The table lists approximately 730,000 distinct CDR3 sequences, roughly 50% of them singletons. What was sequenced was blood. These receptors were obtained from a man at least 80 years old in good health.

V usage is TRBV24-1 and J usage is TRBJ2-3, with D possibly TRBD2 on 6 matching bases. The CDR3 has 14 residues. The germline CDR1 and CDR2 sequences are KGHDR and SFDVKD. Deletions cut 3 bases from V and 4 bases from J, with 10 bases between. DNA of the CDR3: TGTGCCACCAGTGATGGGGGAGGCCCAGATACGCAGTATTTT. Encoded protein: CATSDGGGPDTQYF.

The table lists this clonotype with a few counts. The chain is built from TRBV20-1 and TRBJ2-4; 7 bases align to TRBD2. The DNA matches TRBJ2-5 better at its end, which makes the J call doubtful. CDR3 size: 14 residues. CDR1 is DFQATT, CDR2 SNEGSKA, per germline (reference sequence). The DNA of the CDR3 is TGCAGTGCCCCCCAGGGCGGGAGCGGAGAGACCCAGTACTTC. Protein product: CSAPQGGSGETQYF.

The rearrangement joins TRBV5-1 to TRBJ1-2; D possibly corresponds to TRBD1 (5 bases). The germline gives CDR1 SGHRS, CDR2 YFSETQ. Trimming took off 4 bases at V and 3 bases at J, with 13 bases between the two ends. CDR3 length: 14 residues. CDR3: CASSPDGGDYGYTF. The CDR3 DNA is TGCGCCAGCAGCCCGGACGGGGGGGACTATGGCTACACCTTC.

This chain connects TRBV3-1 to TRBJ2-1, with D perhaps matching TRBD2 (6 bases). Germline V gene lookup returns CDR1 LGHDT and CDR2 YNNKEL (reference sequence). Trimming pared 4 bases from V and 0 bases from J, leaving 16 bases between. The CDR3 runs 17 residues. The CDR3 coding sequence is TGTGCCAGCAGCCCCTCTTTGCGGAGGGGCTCCTACAATGAGCAGTTCTTC. It codes for CASSPSLRRGSYNEQFF.

The chain combines TRBV14 with TRBJ2-2, with TRBD1 matching 7 bases. CDR3 size: 17 residues. Germline V gives CDR1 SGHDN, CDR2 FVKESK. J lost 5 bases, V lost 1 base, and 10 bases had no gene match. CDR3 DNA sequence: TGTGCCAGCAGCCAAGTGGGACAGTGGGGGCGGACCGGGGAGCTGTTTTTT. As protein: CASSQVGQWGRTGELFF.

This chain links TRBV6-6 with TRBJ2-5, with 9 bases lining up with TRBD2. CDR3 size: 15 residues. Germline CDR1 reads MNHNY; CDR2 reads SVGAGI (reference sequence). V lost 0 bases, J lost 4 bases, and 3 bases stayed unmatched. The CDR3 spells CASSYSALAGETQYF. The CDR3 DNA reads as TGTGCCAGCAGTTACTCCGCACTAGCGGGAGAGACCCAGTACTTC.

The rearrangement uses TRBV7-2 and TRBJ2-7, with 10 nucleotides matching TRBD2. J gave up 2 bases and V 1 base, and 5 bases lay outside the gene matches. Germline V lookup: CDR1 SGHTA, CDR2 FQGNSA. This CDR3 has 16 amino acids. CDR3 sequence: CASSLDLAGGTYEQYF. CDR3 in DNA: TGTGCCAGCAGCTTAGATTTAGCGGGAGGTACCTACGAGCAGTACTTC.

The CDR3 region is CSATRQGAETQYF. The CDR3 DNA sequence: TGCAGTGCTACTCGACAGGGGGCAGAGACCCAGTACTTC. V gene TRBV20-1 combines with J gene TRBJ2-5; TRBD1 agrees at 10 bases. The CDR3 runs to 13 residues. J gave up 4 bases and V 4 bases, and 3 bases lay outside the gene matches. Germline values: CDR1 DFQATT, CDR2 SNEGSKA (reference sequence).

The chain has TRBV6-2 or TRBV6-3 and TRBJ2-7, with a weak D call TRBD2 (5 bases). CDR3 length equals 12 residues. Per germline, CDR1 MNHEY and CDR2 SVGEGT. V lost 6 bases and J 4 bases, leaving 10 bases between the germline ends. CDR3 DNA: TGTGCCAGCAGCTCTCGGAGGTACGAGCAGTACTTC. Translating gives CASSSRRYEQYF.

CDR3 DNA sequence: TGCGCCAGCAGCTTGGGCCCTAGACAGGGATCCTACAATGAGCAGTTCTTC. This gives the protein CASSLGPRQGSYNEQFF. The chain combines TRBV5-1 with TRBJ2-1; TRBD1 matches 7 bases. The germline V gene has CDR1 SGHRS and CDR2 YFSETQ. The V and J ends lost 0 bases and 1 base, in that order; junction bases with no gene match: 7. The CDR3 has 17 amino acids.

The sample holds a few counts of this clonotype. The chain combines TRBV7-2 with TRBJ2-3, with TRBD2 matching 8 bases. This CDR3 has 15 residues. The V gene's germline CDR1 is SGHTA and CDR2 FQGNSA. V dropped 5 bases and J dropped 8; count of bases not matched to a gene: 12. DNA for the CDR3: TGTGCCAGCAGCCCCCAGATAGCGGGATTTGTTACGCAGTATTTT. It codes for CASSPQIAGFVTQYF.

In nucleotides, the CDR3 is TGTGCCAGCAGTGGGCTAGGACCGACCCCCGAGCAGTACTTC. It is translated as CASSGLGPTPEQYF. The gene calls are TRBV27 and TRBJ2-7; no clear D gene. The V gene lost 5 bases and the J gene lost 6 bases, with 17 bases spanning the gap. Germline V gives CDR1 MNHEY, CDR2 SMNVEV (reference sequence). This CDR3 comprises 14 residues.

The genes are TRBV27 and TRBJ2-3; 12 nucleotides agree with TRBD2. V dropped 5 bases and J dropped 14; count of bases not matched to a gene: 20. CDR1 and CDR2 from the germline V gene are MNHEY and SMNVEV (reference sequence). The CDR3 is 17 residues long. The CDR3 loop reads CASSPPGLAGRHRYAYF. The CDR3 region has the DNA TGTGCCAGCAGTCCGCCGGGACTAGCGGGTCGGCACAGATACGCGTATTTT.

The V and J genes are TRBV9 and TRBJ1-2; D is perhaps TRBD1 (5 bases). Per germline, CDR1 SGDLS and CDR2 YYNGEE. Trimming shortened V by 3 bases and J by 2 bases, and 11 bases separated the two germline ends. This CDR3 is built from 14 residues. The DNA for the CDR3 is TGTGCCAGCAGCGCGTGGGGGTTCAACTATGGCTACACCTTC. It is translated as CASSAWGFNYGYTF.

The J gene is TRBJ2-6, the V gene TRBV20-1; TRBD1 matches 9 bases. This CDR3 contains 16 residues. V gave up 4 bases and J gave up 4 bases; unmatched junction bases: 8. Germline CDR1 and CDR2: DFQATT and SNEGSKA (reference sequence). CDR3 protein: CSAMTGGWSGANVLTF. The CDR3 nucleotides are TGCAGTGCTATGACAGGGGGGTGGTCAGGGGCCAACGTCCTGACTTTC.

V and J are TRBV21-1 and TRBJ2-5; the table's TRBD1 call for D was not verified on the DNA. TRBV21-1 is an annotated pseudogene. The length of the CDR3 is 16 residues. The CDR3 sequence is CASSKSGTPPYNEQYF. In DNA, the CDR3 is TGTGCCAGCAGCAAAAGTGGGACGCCACCCTACAATGAGCAGTACTTC.

This rearrangement joins TRBV18 to TRBJ2-3, with D perhaps TRBD1 (6 bases). CDR3 length equals 12 residues. V was shortened by 2 bases and J by 14 bases, with 14 bases between the two germline ends. Germline lookup yields CDR1 KGHSH and CDR2 LQKENI. This CDR3 reads CASSPLDRYAYF. Here the CDR3 DNA reads TGTGCCAGCTCACCATTGGACAGATACGCGTATTTT.

Comments on this clonotype: At one of its ends the junction is not consistent with the germline gene, which may arise from a read error. V and J are TRBV24-1 and TRBJ2-1, with 8 positions matching TRBD1. Germline V gene lookup returns CDR1 KGHDR and CDR2 SFDVKD. The length of the CDR3 is 13 residues. This chain's CDR3 is CTTSSDRVNEQFF. In DNA, the CDR3 is TGTACCACCAGTTCGGACAGGGTCAATGAGCAGTTCTTC.

CDR3 loop: CASSSYAGQNEQYF. CDR3 nucleotide sequence: TGTGCCAGCAGCTCTTATGCGGGGCAGAACGAGCAGTACTTC. V and J are TRBV3-1 and TRBJ2-7; D may be TRBD2 (6 bases). CDR3 length: 14 residues. CDR1 and CDR2 (germline): LGHDT, YNNKEL (reference sequence). V was trimmed by 5 bases and J by 5 bases, leaving 16 bases between them.

This clonotype was seen a handful of times. The CDR3 is CATSDLFGYAYF. CDR3 nucleotides: TGTGCCACCAGTGATTTGTTTGGATACGCGTATTTT. The chain carries TRBV24-1 and TRBJ2-3, with no clear D. The V end lost 0 bases, the J end lost 14 bases, and 11 bases lay between the germline ends. Per germline, CDR1 KGHDR and CDR2 SFDVKD. The CDR3 has 12 residues.

The chain carries TRBV18 and TRBJ2-1; D not resolved. Germline V lookup: CDR1 KGHSH, CDR2 LQKENI. Deletions cut 3 bases from V and 5 bases from J, with 11 bases between. The CDR3 spans 14 residues. The CDR3 sequence: CASSPPSRDNEQFF. DNA of the CDR3: TGTGCCAGCTCACCCCCCAGCCGGGACAATGAGCAGTTCTTC.

This clonotype came up once. The gene calls are TRBV7-2 and TRBJ2-3; D is perhaps TRBD1 or TRBD2 (7 bases each). Trimming took off 5 bases at V and 8 bases at J, with 11 bases between the two ends. The CDR3 extends over 12 amino acids. From germline, CDR1 is SGHTA and CDR2 FQGNSA. The CDR3 here is CASSRRGGTQYF. CDR3 DNA sequence: TGTGCCAGCAGCCGCAGGGGGGGTACGCAGTATTTT.

This clonotype was recorded a few times. The chain joins TRBV6-5 to TRBJ1-5; TRBD1 matches 8 bases. In germline, CDR1 is MNHEY, CDR2 SVGAGI. The J segment lost 3 bases and the V segment lost 5 bases, leaving 3 bases of the junction unmatched. The CDR3 consists of 14 residues. In DNA, the CDR3 is TGTGCCAGCAGTCTGACAGGGGTCAATCAGCCCCAGCATTTT. Its translation: CASSLTGVNQPQHF.

The chain couples TRBV29-1 to TRBJ2-1; D is uncertain. V was trimmed by 6 bases and J by 4 bases, leaving 16 bases between them. Looked up from germline, CDR1 is SQVTM and CDR2 is ANQGSEA. This CDR3 spans 14 amino acids. The CDR3 region has the DNA TGCAGCGTCACACCCATCGTCAGGTACAATGAGCAGTTCTTC. Translating gives CSVTPIVRYNEQFF.

This clonotype was seen a few times. This chain joins TRBV15 and TRBJ2-7, with 8 nucleotides matching TRBD2. CDR1 is LNHNV, CDR2 YYDKDF, per germline (reference sequence). This CDR3 is 16 amino acids long. The J segment lost 3 bases and the V segment lost 3 bases, leaving 10 bases of the junction unmatched. CDR3 nucleotides: TGTGCCACCAGCAGCCTCAAACAGAGCGGGAGCTACGAGCAGTACTTC. The encoded protein is CATSSLKQSGSYEQYF.

V and J are TRBV29-1 and TRBJ1-1; TRBD1 aligns across 10 bases. The V and J ends lost 5 bases and 10 bases, in that order; junction bases with no gene match: 7. Germline V gene lookup returns CDR1 SQVTM and CDR2 ANQGSEA. The length of the CDR3 is 12 residues. The CDR3 coding sequence is TGCAGCGTTTACCATGACAGGGGGCGAGCTTTCTTT. Translation gives CSVYHDRGRAFF.

CDR3 in DNA: TGCAGTGCTAGTGGACCGGGACAGCGTATCTACGAGCAGTACTTC. Protein sequence: CSASGPGQRIYEQYF. The rearrangement uses TRBV20-1 and TRBJ2-7, with TRBD1 matching 7 bases. J lost 3 bases, V lost 3 bases, and 11 bases had no gene match. The CDR3 is 15 residues long. Germline values: CDR1 DFQATT, CDR2 SNEGSKA (reference sequence).

The chain joins TRBV10-3 to TRBJ2-1; no reliable D call. The germline CDR1 and CDR2 sequences are ENHRY and SYGVKD. The CDR3 contains 13 residues. The ends were cut back, 3 bases at V and 8 bases at J, with 11 bases in the middle. The CDR3 region is CAISDLRWDEQFF. The CDR3 coding sequence is TGTGCCATCAGTGATCTCCGGTGGGATGAGCAGTTCTTC.

The table lists this clonotype with a few counts. This chain uses TRBV6-1 with TRBJ2-7; 14 bases are a match to TRBD2. The DNA end is a closer match to TRBJ2-5, so the J assignment may be wrong. The CDR3 is made up of 16 amino acids. CDR1 is MNHNS and CDR2 is SASEGT in the germline V gene. The CDR3 protein is CASSRLAGGPGETQYF. CDR3 bases: TGTGCCAGCAGTAGACTAGCGGGAGGGCCTGGGGAGACCCAGTACTTC.

The chain recombines TRBV5-1 with TRBJ2-6; a possible D gene is TRBD1 (6 bases). The CDR3 length is 17 residues. Germline V CDR1 and CDR2: SGHRS, YFSETQ. Deletions cut 4 bases from V and 4 bases from J, with 18 bases between. The CDR3 sequence is CASSLQDSLGGANVLTF. CDR3 bases: TGCGCCAGCAGCCTACAGGACAGCCTGGGGGGGGCCAACGTCCTGACTTTC.

The chain employs TRBV28 and TRBJ1-4, with TRBD1 as a possible D gene (5 bases). Germline CDR1 and CDR2: MDHEN and SYDVKM. The CDR3 totals 15 residues. The ends were cut back, 4 bases at V and 5 bases at J, with 14 bases in the middle. The CDR3 loop is CASSCRGEVNEKLFF. The CDR3 DNA reads TGTGCCAGCAGTTGTAGAGGGGAGGTCAATGAAAAACTGTTTTTT.

This clonotype was found a few times. The CDR3 reads CASSVDERVNIQYF. In nucleotides, the CDR3 is TGTGCCAGCAGCGTTGACGAGCGAGTAAACATTCAGTACTTC. This sequence joins TRBV9 and TRBJ2-4, with D hard to call. CDR1 SGDLS and CDR2 YYNGEE come from the germline V gene. Trimming took off 2 bases at V and 6 bases at J, with 12 bases between the two ends. The CDR3 spans 14 residues.